This T cell receptor beta chain was sequenced in a study of blood T cell repertoires in COVID-19. Study-level information: From T cells, B-cell-depleted T cells, or PBMCs came the material, which was cDNA or gDNA.

In the authors' workflow: The assay estimated nucleated cells by amplifying reference gene primers. The repertoire was sequenced with immunoSEQ multiplex PCR; TCRdb's copy has only in-frame clones and lacks some. That table is the source of V, J and clone size, and D and trimming were worked out from the DNA. The sample contains over 100,000 clones, approximately 86% of which appear only once. The clonotype comes from a woman between 50 and 59 years old with COVID-19, enrolled during active disease. Sequencing was carried out using peripheral blood.

DNA for the CDR3: TGTGCCAGCAGTCCGCTAGGGCAGGGGAAATCACCCCTCCACTTT. Protein: CASSPLGQGKSPLHF. The chain is built from TRBV2 and TRBJ1-6, with a possible D match to TRBD1 (6 bases). Germline V CDR1 and CDR2: SNHLY, FYNNEI. V was pared by 5 bases and J by 10 bases, with 18 bases between. The length of the CDR3 is 15 residues.